The sequence of this T cell receptor (beta chain) was determined in a study of blood T cell repertoires in COVID-19 (dated by TCRdb to 2020 to 2021). For context, the study as a whole: Collaborator samples came from the United States, Italy and Spain and covered acute and convalescent phases of COVID-19. Subjects who had been exposed to COVID-19, were actively infected with it, or had recovered from it provided the deeply sampled blood TCRbeta repertoires that made up the dataset. Where available, HLA class I and class II types were obtained from metadata supplied by the sample provider rather than from assay-based typing. The material from the prospective study consisted of cDNA or gDNA derived from T cells, B-cell-depleted T cells, or PBMCs. Nearly every sample came with metadata listing a de-identified subject ID, COVID-19 status, age in years and sex. A freely available public database, intended as a resource for researchers studying the immune response to SARS-CoV-2, is where the repertoires were released. Samples came from the ongoing ImmuneRACE study (first 160 participants) plus 1,254 subjects from 6 global collaborators.

In the case of this clone: The antigen it recognizes is unknown. No much larger clone exists at a distance of one base, and base qualities are not known.

Broader findings and caveats from the paper: The quantity of clinical and demographic metadata differed by source and by participant and was supplied without curation.

TCRbeta CDR3 regions were amplified from genomic DNA using the immunoSEQ Assay, a bias-controlled multiplex PCR. The study's own analysis went as follows. The number of nucleated cells in each sample was estimated by amplification of reference gene primers within the assay. Sequence reads were collapsed and filtered to measure the absolute abundance of every unique TCRbeta CDR3 rearrangement. For each sample, productive Simpson clonality was calculated by taking the square root of Simpson's diversity index across productive rearrangements. Entries here come from immuneACCESS through TCRdb and include only in-frame sequences with V and J called. Some clones fail to appear in such tables; in the studies checked, an unresolved V gene covers under half of the shortfall, and the cause of the remainder is unknown. For V, J and clone size, that table is used; D and trimming come from the DNA. The table for this sample lists over 100,000 clones; 70% to 85% of them were counted only once. Together, the top ten hold around 4.5% of the sample.

CDR1 and CDR2, per the germline V gene, are LGHNA and YNFKEQ. The CDR3 numbers 15 residues from cysteine through phenylalanine. The CDR3 DNA has 45 bases and is translated from base 1. V is trimmed back by 3 bases and J by 2 bases, and the junction contains 5 bases that no gene match accounts for. Whole blood was collected in K2EDTA tubes by collaborating institutions according to the institutions' own protocols. For TCRbeta analysis, collaborators shipped samples in one of three forms: frozen whole blood, isolated PBMCs, or DNA extracted from either of those sample types. Sequenced material: peripheral blood. Rearrangement joined TRBV4-2 to TRBJ1-1; TRBD1 matches 8 bases in the middle. The receptor's source is an older woman with acute or convalescent COVID-19. The DNA reads TGTGCCAGCAGCCAGCCACAGGGGGGTAACACTGAAGCTTTCTTT. Translated, this gives CASSQPQGGNTEAFF.